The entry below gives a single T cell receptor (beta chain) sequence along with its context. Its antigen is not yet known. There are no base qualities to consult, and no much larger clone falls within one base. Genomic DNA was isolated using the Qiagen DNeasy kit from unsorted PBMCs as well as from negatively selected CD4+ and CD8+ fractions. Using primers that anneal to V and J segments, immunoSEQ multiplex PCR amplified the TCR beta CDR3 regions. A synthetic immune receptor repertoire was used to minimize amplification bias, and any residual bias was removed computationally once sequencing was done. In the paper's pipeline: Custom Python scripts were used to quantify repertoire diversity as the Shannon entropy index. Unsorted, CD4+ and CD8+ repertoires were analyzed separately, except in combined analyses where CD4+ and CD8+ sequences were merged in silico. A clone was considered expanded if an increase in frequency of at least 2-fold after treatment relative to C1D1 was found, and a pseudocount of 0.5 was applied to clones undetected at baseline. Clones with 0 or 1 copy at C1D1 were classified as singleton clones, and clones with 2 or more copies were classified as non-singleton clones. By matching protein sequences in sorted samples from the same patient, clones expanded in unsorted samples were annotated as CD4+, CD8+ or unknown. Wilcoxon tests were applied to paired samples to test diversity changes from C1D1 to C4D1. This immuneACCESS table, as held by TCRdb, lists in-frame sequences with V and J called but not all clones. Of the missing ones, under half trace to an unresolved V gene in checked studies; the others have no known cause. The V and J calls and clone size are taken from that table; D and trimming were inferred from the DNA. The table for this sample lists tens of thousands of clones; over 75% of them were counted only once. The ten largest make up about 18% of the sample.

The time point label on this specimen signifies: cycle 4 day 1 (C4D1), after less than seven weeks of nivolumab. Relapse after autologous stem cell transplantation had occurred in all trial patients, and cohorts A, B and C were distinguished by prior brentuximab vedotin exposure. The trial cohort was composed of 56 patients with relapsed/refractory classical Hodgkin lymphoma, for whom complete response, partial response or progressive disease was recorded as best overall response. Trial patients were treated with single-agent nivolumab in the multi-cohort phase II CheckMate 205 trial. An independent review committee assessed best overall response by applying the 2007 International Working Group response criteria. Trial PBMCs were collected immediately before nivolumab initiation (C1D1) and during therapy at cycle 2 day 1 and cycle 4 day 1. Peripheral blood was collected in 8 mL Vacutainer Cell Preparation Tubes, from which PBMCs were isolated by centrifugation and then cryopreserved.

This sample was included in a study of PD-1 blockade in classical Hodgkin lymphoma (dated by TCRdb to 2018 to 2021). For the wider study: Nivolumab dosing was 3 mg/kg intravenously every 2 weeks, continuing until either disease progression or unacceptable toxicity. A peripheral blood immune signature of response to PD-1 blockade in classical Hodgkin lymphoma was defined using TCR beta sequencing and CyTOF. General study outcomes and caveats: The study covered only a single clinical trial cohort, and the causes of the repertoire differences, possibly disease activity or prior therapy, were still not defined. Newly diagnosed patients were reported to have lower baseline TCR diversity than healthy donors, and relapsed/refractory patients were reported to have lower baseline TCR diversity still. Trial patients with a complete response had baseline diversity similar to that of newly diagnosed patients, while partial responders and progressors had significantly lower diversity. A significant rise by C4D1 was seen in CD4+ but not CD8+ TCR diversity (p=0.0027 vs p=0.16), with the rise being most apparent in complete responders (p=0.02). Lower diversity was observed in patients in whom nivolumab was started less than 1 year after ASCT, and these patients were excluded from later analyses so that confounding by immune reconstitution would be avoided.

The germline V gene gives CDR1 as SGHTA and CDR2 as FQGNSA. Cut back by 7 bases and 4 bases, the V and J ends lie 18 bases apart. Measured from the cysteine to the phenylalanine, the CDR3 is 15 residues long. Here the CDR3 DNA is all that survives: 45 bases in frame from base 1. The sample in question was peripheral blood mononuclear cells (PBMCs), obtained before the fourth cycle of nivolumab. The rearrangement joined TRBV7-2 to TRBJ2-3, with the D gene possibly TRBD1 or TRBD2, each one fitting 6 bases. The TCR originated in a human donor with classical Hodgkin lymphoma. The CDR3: CASTPRGAGADTQYF. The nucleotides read TGTGCCAGCACCCCTAGGGGGGCAGGGGCAGATACGCAGTATTTT. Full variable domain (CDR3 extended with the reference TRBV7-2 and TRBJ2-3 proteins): GAGVSQSPSNKVTEKGKDVELRCDPISGHTALYWYRQSLGQGLEFLIYFQGNSAPDKSGLPSDRFSAERTGGSVSTLTIQRTQQEDSAVYLCASTPRGAGADTQYFGPGTRLTVL.